The text below deals with one T cell receptor (beta chain). As originally analysed: Amplification of reference gene primers provided the estimated nucleated cell counts. Profiled with immunoSEQ multiplex PCR; TCRdb holds only in-frame clones, not every one. V and J calls plus clone size are reproduced from that table; the DNA served to infer D and trimming. The data show some 460,000 clones, with roughly 90% seen just once and under 0.85% held by the top ten. Grouping used clinical history reported by participants in a survey and questionnaire. This sample was included in a study of blood T cell repertoires in COVID-19. Study in general: Samples taken during acute and convalescent COVID-19 were collected in the United States, Italy and Spain.

V lost 3 bases and J lost 6, with 14 bases in between. This CDR3 spans 13 amino acids. From germline, CDR1 is DFQATT and CDR2 SNEGSKA (reference sequence). The chain recombines TRBV20-1 with TRBJ1-2; TRBD1 might be the D (6 bases). The clonotype was recovered from a woman younger than 30 who had recovered from COVID-19. Sequenced: PBMCs or T cells enriched from blood (not recorded which). CDR3 DNA: TGCAGTGCTAGTCCCGCTCGGACAGATGGCTACACCTTC. It yields the protein CSASPARTDGYTF.